Presented here are 4 T cell receptor beta chains from one specimen sequenced in a study of early T cells in non-severe SARS-CoV-2 infection. TCRdb itself ran the 5' RACE reads through MiXCR, one entry per CDR3 protein. The data hold around 110,000 distinct CDR3 sequences, with around 10% observed a single time. Sequencing was done on a sample of whole blood. The receptors were gathered from an adult who was a healthcare worker with PCR-confirmed SARS-CoV-2 infection or an uninfected control (not recorded which).

This clonotype was seen only a few times. The chain carries TRBV12-3 or TRBV12-4 and TRBJ2-7; D not resolved. CDR3 size: 11 residues. V was pared by 6 bases and J by 3 bases, with 6 bases between. The DNA of the CDR3 is TGTGCCAGCAGGGAATTCTACGAGCAGTACTTC. Encoded protein: CASREFYEQYF.

In its sample, this clonotype was seen many times. This chain connects TRBV27 to TRBJ1-2; 7 bases agree with TRBD1. The germline gives CDR1 MNHEY, CDR2 SMNVEV (reference sequence). This CDR3 has 13 amino acids. Losses at the gene ends were 6 bases for V and 4 bases for J; bases not matched to a gene: 5. The CDR3 DNA is TGTGCCAGCAGCTCCGGGACAGCCTATGGCTACACCTTC. Translating it yields CASSSGTAYGYTF.

With regard to this clonotype: A read error may be the cause here, since a much bigger clone is one base away. The chain joins TRBV24-1 to TRBJ2-7; D is unresolved. In germline, CDR1 is KGHDR, CDR2 SFDVKD. V was trimmed by 5 bases and J by 0 bases, leaving 7 bases between them. The CDR3 is 13 amino acids. CDR3 bases: TGTGCCACCAGTGCGCCCAGCTCCTACGAGCAGTACTTC. It specifies CATSAPSSYEQYF.

V and J are TRBV7-8 and TRBJ2-7, with 7 bases fitting TRBD2. The trim removed 6 bases at V and 6 bases at J, leaving 5 bases unmatched. CDR3 length: 12 amino acids. Germline V lookup: CDR1 SGHVS, CDR2 FQNEAQ. This chain's CDR3 is CASRPTSSEQYF. The CDR3 bases are TGTGCCAGCAGGCCGACTAGCAGCGAGCAGTACTTC.